The clone carrying this T cell receptor (beta chain) was seen a handful of times. The record originates from a study of T cells in Graves' hyperthyroidism and ophthalmopathy. CDR3 length equals 16 residues. Germline CDR1 reads MDHEN; CDR2 reads SYDVKM. The junction had 10 bases not matched to a gene; V was cut back by 1 base and J by 7 bases. Amplified TCR beta CDR3 regions came from RNA transcripts. HTBI primers were the set used in a first-round RT-PCR of the TCR CDR3. TCRdb reprocessed the multiplex PCR reads with MiXCR, giving one entry per CDR3 protein. This sample carries hundreds of thousands of distinct CDR3 sequences, 14% of them seen once, and the ten largest clones take more than 8.5%.

The V call is TRBV28, the J call TRBJ2-7, with 10 bases aligning to TRBD2. This receptor was taken from a woman aged 18-29 years with Graves' hyperthyroidism. Sample: blood. This CDR3 is CASSLLAGGLAGEQYF. As DNA, the CDR3 is TGTGCCAGCAGTTTATTAGCGGGAGGCCTCGCGGGGGAGCAGTACTTC. The full variable domain, with the rest looked up from reference TRBV28 and TRBJ2-7, is DVKVTQSSRYLVKRTGEKVFLECVQDMDHENMFWYRQDPGLGLRLIYFSYDVKMKEKGDIPEGYSVSREKKERFSLILESASTNQTSMYLCASSLLAGGLAGEQYFGPGTRLTVT.